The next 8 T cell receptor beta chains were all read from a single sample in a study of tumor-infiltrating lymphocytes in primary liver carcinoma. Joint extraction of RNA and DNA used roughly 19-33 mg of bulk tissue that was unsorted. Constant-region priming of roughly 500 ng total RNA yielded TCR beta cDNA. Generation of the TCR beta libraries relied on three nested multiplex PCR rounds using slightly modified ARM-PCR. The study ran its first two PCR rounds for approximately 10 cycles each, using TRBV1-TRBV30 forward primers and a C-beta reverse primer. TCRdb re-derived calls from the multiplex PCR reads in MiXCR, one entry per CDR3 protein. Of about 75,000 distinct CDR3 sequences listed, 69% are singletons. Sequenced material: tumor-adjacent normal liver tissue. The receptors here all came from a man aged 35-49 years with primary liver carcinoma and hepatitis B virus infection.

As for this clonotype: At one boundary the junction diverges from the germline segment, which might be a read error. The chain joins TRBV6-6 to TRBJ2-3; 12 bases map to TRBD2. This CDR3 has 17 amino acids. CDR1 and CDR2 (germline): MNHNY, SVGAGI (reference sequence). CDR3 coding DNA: TGTGTCAGCAGGAGAAGACTAGCGGGAGAAGGGACAGATACGCAGTATTTT. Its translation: CVSRRRLAGEGTDTQYF.

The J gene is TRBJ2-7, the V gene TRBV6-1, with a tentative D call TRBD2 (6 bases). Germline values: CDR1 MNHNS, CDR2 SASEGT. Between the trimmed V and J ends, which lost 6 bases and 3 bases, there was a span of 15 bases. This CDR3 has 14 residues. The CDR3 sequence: CASSAGGNSYEQYF. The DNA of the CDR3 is TGTGCCAGCAGCGCCGGAGGGAATAGCTACGAGCAGTACTTC.

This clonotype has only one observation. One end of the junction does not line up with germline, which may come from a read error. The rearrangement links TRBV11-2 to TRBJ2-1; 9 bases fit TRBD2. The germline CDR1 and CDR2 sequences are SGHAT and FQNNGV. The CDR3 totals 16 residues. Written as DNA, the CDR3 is TGTACCACCAGCATAGAGCTCCTAGCGGGAATGAATGAGCAGTTATTC. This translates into CTTSIELLAGMNEQLF.

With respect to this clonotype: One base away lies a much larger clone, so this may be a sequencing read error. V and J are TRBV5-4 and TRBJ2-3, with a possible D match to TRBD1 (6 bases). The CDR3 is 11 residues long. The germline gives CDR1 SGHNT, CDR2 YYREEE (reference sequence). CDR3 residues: CVSSQNERTDF. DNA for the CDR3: TGTGTCAGCAGCCAGAACGAAAGGACAGATTTT.

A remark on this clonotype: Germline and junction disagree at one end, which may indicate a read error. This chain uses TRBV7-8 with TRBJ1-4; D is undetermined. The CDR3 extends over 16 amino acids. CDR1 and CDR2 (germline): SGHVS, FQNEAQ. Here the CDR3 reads CASSLYRDWQNEELFF. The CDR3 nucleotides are TGTGCCAGCAGCTTATACCGGGATTGGCAAAATGAAGAACTGTTTTTT.

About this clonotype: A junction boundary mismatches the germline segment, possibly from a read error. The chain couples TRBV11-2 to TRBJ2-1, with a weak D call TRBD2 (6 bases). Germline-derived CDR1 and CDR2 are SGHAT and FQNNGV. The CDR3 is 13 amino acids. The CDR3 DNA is TGCGCCATCAAGCGGGCCTTCTTGTGTGAGCAGTTCTTC. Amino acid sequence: CAIKRAFLCEQFF.

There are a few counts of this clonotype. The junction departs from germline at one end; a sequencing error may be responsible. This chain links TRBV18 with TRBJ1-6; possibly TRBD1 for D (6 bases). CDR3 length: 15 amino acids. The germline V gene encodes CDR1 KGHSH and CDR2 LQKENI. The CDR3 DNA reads TGTGCCAGCTCACCACGACAGGCAGGGAATTCACCTCTCCACTTT. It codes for CASSPRQAGNSPLHF.

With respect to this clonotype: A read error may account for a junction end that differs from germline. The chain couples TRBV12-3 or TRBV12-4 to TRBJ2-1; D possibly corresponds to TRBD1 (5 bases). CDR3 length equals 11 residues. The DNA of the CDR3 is TGTGCCGGCAGTAGGGGCAATGAGCAGTTCTTC. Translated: CAGSRGNEQFF.